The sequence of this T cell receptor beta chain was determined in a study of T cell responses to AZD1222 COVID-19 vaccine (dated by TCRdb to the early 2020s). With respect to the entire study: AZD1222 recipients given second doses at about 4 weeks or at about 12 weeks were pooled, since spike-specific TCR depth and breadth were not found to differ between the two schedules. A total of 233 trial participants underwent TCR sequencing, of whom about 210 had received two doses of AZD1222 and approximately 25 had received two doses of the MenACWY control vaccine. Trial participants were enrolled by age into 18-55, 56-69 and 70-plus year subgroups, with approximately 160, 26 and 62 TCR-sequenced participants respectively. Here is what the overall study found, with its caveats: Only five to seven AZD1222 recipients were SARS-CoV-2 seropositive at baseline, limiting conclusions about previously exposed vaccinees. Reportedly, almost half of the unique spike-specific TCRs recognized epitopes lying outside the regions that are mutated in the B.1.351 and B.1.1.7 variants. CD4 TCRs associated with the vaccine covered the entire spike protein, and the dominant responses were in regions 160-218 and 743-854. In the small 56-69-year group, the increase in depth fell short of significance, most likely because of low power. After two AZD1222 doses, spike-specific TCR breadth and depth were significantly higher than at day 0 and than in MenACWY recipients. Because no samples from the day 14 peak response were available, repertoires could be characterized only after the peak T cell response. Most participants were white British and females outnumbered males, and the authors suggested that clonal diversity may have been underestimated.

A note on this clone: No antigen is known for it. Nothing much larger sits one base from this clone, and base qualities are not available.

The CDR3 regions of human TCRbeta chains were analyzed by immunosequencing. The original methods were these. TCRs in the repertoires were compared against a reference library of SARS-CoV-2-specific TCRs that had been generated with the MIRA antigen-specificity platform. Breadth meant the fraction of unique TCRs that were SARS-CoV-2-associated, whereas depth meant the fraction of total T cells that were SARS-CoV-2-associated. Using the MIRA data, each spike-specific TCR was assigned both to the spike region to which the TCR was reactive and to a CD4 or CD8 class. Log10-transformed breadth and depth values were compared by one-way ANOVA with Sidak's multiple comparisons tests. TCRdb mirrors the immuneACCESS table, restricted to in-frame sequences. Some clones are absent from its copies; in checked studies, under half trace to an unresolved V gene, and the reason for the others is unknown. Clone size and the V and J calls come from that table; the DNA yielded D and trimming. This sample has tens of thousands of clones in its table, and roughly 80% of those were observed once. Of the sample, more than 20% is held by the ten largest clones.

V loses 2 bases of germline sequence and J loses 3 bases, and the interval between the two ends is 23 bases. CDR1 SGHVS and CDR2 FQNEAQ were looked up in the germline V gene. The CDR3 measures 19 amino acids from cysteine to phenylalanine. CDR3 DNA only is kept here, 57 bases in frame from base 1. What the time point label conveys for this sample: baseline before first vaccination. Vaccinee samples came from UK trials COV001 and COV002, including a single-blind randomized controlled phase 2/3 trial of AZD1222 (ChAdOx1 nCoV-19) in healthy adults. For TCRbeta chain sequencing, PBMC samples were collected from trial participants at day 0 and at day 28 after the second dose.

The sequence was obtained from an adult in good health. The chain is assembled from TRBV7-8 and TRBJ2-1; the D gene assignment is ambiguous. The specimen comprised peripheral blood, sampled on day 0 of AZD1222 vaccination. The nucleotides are TGTGCCAGCAGCTTAATATTGGGCCCCGGACCCCTGGGCTACAATGAGCAGTTCTTC. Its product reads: CASSLILGPGPLGYNEQFF.